Below are 14 T cell receptor beta chains sequenced from a single sample in a study of shared clonotypes between healthy human individuals. Measured with immunoSEQ multiplex PCR; TCRdb has only the in-frame clones, and not every one. The sample carries about a million clones, approximately 72% recorded once. The sequenced sample consisted of memory CD4+ T cells sorted from blood. Subset described: CD45RA-negative fraction. These TCRs come from a man aged 18 to 29 in good health.

The gene calls are TRBV6-5 and TRBJ1-2, with 7 positions matching TRBD1. Looked up from germline, CDR1 is MNHEY and CDR2 is SVGAGI. The CDR3 consists of 11 residues. J gave up 4 bases and V 7 bases, and 0 bases lay outside the gene matches. As DNA, the CDR3 is TGTGCCAGCAAGGGGGCCTATGGCTACACCTTC. Translating gives CASKGAYGYTF.

V and J are TRBV21-1 and TRBJ2-7; the listed D gene, TRBD2, was not tested against the DNA. TRBV21-1 is labeled a pseudogene. The CDR3 consists of 18 residues. In DNA form, the CDR3 reads TGTGCCAGCAGCAAAGCGCTTTATGACTACAGCCACCATTACGAGCAGTACTTC. It specifies CASSKALYDYSHHYEQYF.

This chain uses TRBV12-5 with TRBJ1-1, with a tentative D call TRBD1 (6 bases). The V gene's germline CDR1 is LGHNT and CDR2 FRNRAP. V gave up 6 bases and J gave up 3 bases, with 11 bases separating them. CDR3 length equals 13 residues. The CDR3 sequence is CASGGDTYTEAFF. DNA of the CDR3: TGTGCTAGTGGGGGGGACACGTACACTGAAGCTTTCTTT.

The rearrangement uses TRBV6-1 and TRBJ2-7; no clear D gene. This CDR3 contains 14 residues. Per the germline V gene, CDR1 is MNHNS and CDR2 is SASEGT. Trimming cost V 7 bases and J 0 bases, with 13 bases left between them. CDR3 loop: CASTIKETSYEQYF. Here the CDR3 DNA reads TGTGCCAGCACCATCAAGGAGACCTCCTACGAGCAGTACTTC.

V is TRBV7-9 and J is TRBJ2-7; 7 bases fit TRBD2. The trim removed 2 bases at V and 1 base at J, leaving 14 bases unmatched. CDR1 is SEHNR and CDR2 is FQNEAQ in the germline V gene (reference sequence). This CDR3 is built from 18 residues. The CDR3 reads CASSLLAGVESPSYEQYF. Written as DNA, the CDR3 is TGTGCCAGCAGCTTATTGGCGGGGGTCGAATCCCCATCCTACGAGCAGTACTTC.

The CDR3 protein is CASKSRDRGTEAFF. CDR3 bases: TGTGCCAGCAAAAGCCGGGACAGGGGCACTGAAGCTTTCTTT. V and J are TRBV6-5 and TRBJ1-1; TRBD1 agrees at 10 bases. J lost 4 bases, V lost 7 bases, and 6 bases had no gene match. CDR3 length equals 14 residues. Looked up from germline, CDR1 is MNHEY and CDR2 is SVGAGI.

CDR3 residues: CATGSGNGETQYF. The DNA for the CDR3 is TGTGCCACCGGCTCGGGGAACGGGGAGACCCAGTACTTC. The chain employs TRBV7-8 and TRBJ2-5; maybe TRBD2 (5 bases). This CDR3 has 13 amino acids. Germline CDR1 SGHVS, CDR2 FQNEAQ. The germline V and J ends were trimmed by 10 bases and 5 bases, with 17 bases remaining between them.

This chain joins TRBV7-2 and TRBJ2-6, with D hard to call. CDR3 length: 14 residues. The germline V gene encodes CDR1 SGHTA and CDR2 FQGNSA. V lost 3 bases and J lost 4, with 7 bases in between. CDR3 nucleotides: TGTGCCAGCAGCTTCAGTTCCGGGGCCAACGTCCTGACTTTC. Translated: CASSFSSGANVLTF.

This clone was recorded only once. The same CDR3 is also encoded by other DNA sequences in this sample. The rearrangement uses TRBV2 and TRBJ2-7, with 9 nucleotides matching TRBD1. This CDR3 is 14 amino acids long. Germline loops: CDR1 SNHLY, CDR2 FYNNEI. V trimming: 6 bases; J trimming: 2 bases; junction bases outside the gene matches: 5. Here the CDR3 DNA reads TGTGCCAGCAGCCTAGACAGGGGGACCTACGAGCAGTACTTC. Protein: CASSLDRGTYEQYF.

The CDR3: CASSLTRGDRGNQPQHF. The CDR3 coding sequence is TGTGCCAGCAGCTTAACGAGAGGGGACCGGGGCAATCAGCCCCAGCATTTT. This chain joins TRBV7-3 and TRBJ1-5, with D possibly TRBD1 on 5 matching bases. This CDR3 is 17 amino acids long. Germline V CDR1 and CDR2: SGHTA, FQGTGA. V was shortened by 0 bases and J by 2 bases, with 14 bases between the two germline ends.

The V call is TRBV19, the J call TRBJ2-1; 7 nucleotides align to TRBD1. The CDR3 extends over 15 amino acids. Germline V gene sequence: CDR1 LNHDA, CDR2 SQIVND (reference sequence). J was trimmed by 3 bases and V by 4 bases; bases with no gene match: 6. The CDR3 sequence: CASSREGQNYNEQFF. In DNA, the CDR3 is TGTGCCAGTAGTAGAGAGGGACAGAACTACAATGAGCAGTTCTTC.

The sample holds one count of this clone. This chain uses TRBV4-2 with TRBJ2-5; no clear D. The CDR3 is made up of 12 amino acids. Germline CDR1 LGHNA, CDR2 YNFKEQ. V was shortened by 1 base and J by 2 bases, with 2 bases between the two germline ends. The CDR3 DNA reads as TGTGCCAGCAGCCAAGGACAAGAGACCCAGTACTTC. Its protein product is CASSQGQETQYF.

The rearrangement links TRBV19 to TRBJ1-3; a weak D match, TRBD1 (6 bases). CDR1 and CDR2 from the germline V gene are LNHDA and SQIVND (reference sequence). The V end lost 7 bases, the J end lost 0 bases, and 13 bases lay between the germline ends. This CDR3 comprises 15 residues. The CDR3 coding sequence is TGTGCCAGTATCCAGAGGACAGCCTCTGGAAACACCATATATTTT. The encoded protein is CASIQRTASGNTIYF.

This chain links TRBV11-2 with TRBJ2-5; D tentatively fits TRBD1 or TRBD2 (5 bases each). The CDR3 spans 14 residues. V was shortened by 5 bases and J by 1 base, with 11 bases between the two germline ends. Germline V CDR1 and CDR2: SGHAT, FQNNGV. CDR3 residues: CASSPGPPQETQYF. CDR3 DNA sequence: TGTGCCAGCAGCCCGGGACCACCCCAAGAGACCCAGTACTTC.